A single T cell receptor (beta chain) is shown here with its context. Its binding antigen is unknown. No much larger clonotype is one base removed from it; base qualities were not supplied. TCRbeta CDR3 regions were amplified from genomic DNA by means of the immunoSEQ Assay, a bias-controlled multiplex PCR. In the paper's pipeline: The number of nucleated cells in each sample was estimated from the amplification of reference gene primers within the assay. Sequence reads were collapsed and filtered to measure the absolute abundance of every unique TCRbeta CDR3 rearrangement. For each sample, productive Simpson clonality was calculated as the square root of Simpson's diversity index across productive rearrangements. Here the immuneACCESS table is served through TCRdb, limited to in-frame sequences with V and J called. Missing clones are a known gap in these copies; in checked studies unresolved V genes cover under half, and the rest lacks a known reason. Clonal size and the V and J genes are those of that table, whereas D and trimming came from the DNA. Across this sample there are roughly 160,000 clones, with roughly 91% seen only once. The ten largest account for about 2.3% of the sample.

The sample comes from a study of blood T cell repertoires in COVID-19 (dated by TCRdb to between 2020 and 2021). At the level of the whole study: The collaborator samples originated in the United States, Italy and Spain and spanned the acute and convalescent phases of COVID-19. Deeply sampled blood TCRbeta repertoires from subjects exposed to, actively infected with, or recovered from COVID-19 were included in the dataset. The prospective study material was composed of cDNA or gDNA derived from T cells, B-cell-depleted T cells, or PBMCs. Sample metadata almost always included a de-identified subject ID, COVID-19 status, age in years and sex. The repertoires were made available in a free public database intended to serve as a resource for research on the immune response to SARS-CoV-2. Samples were obtained from the ongoing ImmuneRACE study (first 160 participants) and from about 1,300 subjects provided by 6 global collaborators. Where available, HLA class I and class II types were taken from metadata supplied by the sample provider and were not determined by assay-based typing.

Counted from cysteine to phenylalanine, this CDR3 has 16 amino acids. The retained sequence is limited to the CDR3, 48 bases, with the frame set at the first base. The germline V gene (reference sequence) sets CDR1 to LNHNV and CDR2 to YYDKDF. V sheds 1 base and J sheds 5 bases, leaving 18 bases between their ends. The collaborating institutions used their own protocols to collect whole blood in K2EDTA tubes. For TCRbeta analysis, collaborators shipped samples as frozen whole blood, isolated PBMCs, or DNA extracted from either of those sample types. What the research found in general, with its limitations: The amount of clinical and demographic metadata varied by source and participant and was provided uncurated.

This receptor chain uses TRBV15 and TRBJ2-7, with the D gene uncertain. The source material was peripheral blood. The clonotype comes from a man aged 18 to 30 with acute or convalescent COVID-19. The bases are TGTGCCACCAGCAGAGGCGGTACTATAGCATTCCACGAGCAGTACTTC. This gives the protein CATSRGGTIAFHEQYF.